The rows below give T cell receptor beta chains drawn from one sample of a study of tumor-infiltrating lymphocytes in primary liver carcinoma. TCRdb re-called the multiplex PCR reads with MiXCR, one entry per CDR3 protein. Of about 20,000 distinct CDR3 sequences listed, roughly 79% were seen once; the top ten hold approximately 40%. The sequenced sample was liver tumor tissue from sampling region 4. The receptors were gathered from a woman in her twenties or thirties with primary liver carcinoma and hepatitis B virus infection. Each CDR3 is given with its conserved first and last residue. The D gene is left open where the match is weak. Size is omitted from some rows. Given values are once, few, many or a class for expanded clones.

J gene | clone size | V gene | D gene | CDR3 DNA | CDR3 protein
TRBJ2-7 | medium-sized | TRBV6-1 | NA | TGTGCCAGCAGTGATTCACATTCTGGATCCGAGCAGTACTTC | CASSDSHSGSEQYF
TRBJ2-1 | NA | TRBV11-2 | TRBD2 | TGTACAAGCAGCCTCGGGGGGACGTGTAATGAGCAGTTCTTC | CTSSLGGTCNEQFF
TRBJ2-3 | NA | TRBV5-4 | NA | TGTACCAGCAGCGTTGACGGACACCCTCCACACACAGATACGCAGTATTTT | CTSSVDGHPPHTDTQYF
TRBJ2-3 | NA | TRBV11-3 | NA | TGTGCCAGCAGCTTAGATGGGTCCACCGATACGCATTATTTT | CASSLDGSTDTHYF
TRBJ2-1 | NA | TRBV11-3 | NA | TGTGCCAACAGTTTAGATCTGGCAGGGAGTTCCTACAATGAGCAGTTCTTC | CANSLDLAGSSYNEQFF
TRBJ2-2 | NA | TRBV6-5 | TRBD1 | TGTGCCACCAGTCCGCGGACAGGGTTCACCGGGAAGCTATTTTTT | CATSPRTGFTGKLFF
TRBJ2-3 | once | TRBV7-8 | NA | TGTGCCGGCAGCCTTCGACAGGCCTCTAGCACAGATACGCAGTATTTT | CAGSLRQASSTDTQYF
TRBJ1-2 | NA | TRBV12-3/TRBV12-4 | NA | TGTGCGAGCAGTTTAGGTCTCTTCCATGACTATGGCTACACCTTC | CASSLGLFHDYGYTF
TRBJ2-2 | NA | TRBV4-3 | TRBD2 | TGCGCCAACAGCGTACTAGCGGGAGGGCCCCATTCGAACACCGGGGATCTGTTTTTT | CANSVLAGGPHSNTGDLFF
TRBJ1-1 | NA | TRBV6-2/TRBV6-3 | TRBD1 | TGTGCCAGCAGTTACTCGAACAGGGGAACTGAAGCTTCCTTT | CASSYSNRGTEASF
TRBJ2-7 | NA | TRBV11-1 | NA | TGTGCCAGCAGCTTAGTATACCTTCGCGAGCAACACTTC | CASSLVYLREQHF
TRBJ2-7 | NA | TRBV7-8 | TRBD2 | TGTGCCAGCTGCCAAACTAGCGGGGGGCCCTACGTGCAGTACTTC | CASCQTSGGPYVQYF
TRBJ2-3 | NA | TRBV11-2 | TRBD1 | TGTGCCTGGAGACTACCGGGACAGTTCACAGATACGCAGAATTTT | CAWRLPGQFTDTQNF
TRBJ1-2 | once | TRBV6-5 | TRBD1 | TGTGCCCCCCGGGACAGGGCCATAAGTAGAGGTGGCTACACCTTC | CAPRDRAISRGGYTF